This T cell receptor beta chain was identified during a study of chemoradiotherapy in HPV16-positive cancers. Study-wide results and limits: Functional assays defining HPV-specific T cells used only a couple of HPV16-positive patients.

The V gene's germline CDR1 is MNHNS and CDR2 SASEGT. V lost 11 bases to trimming and J lost 5 bases, with 12 bases between them. This CDR3 comprises 11 residues. The table came from immunoSEQ multiplex PCR; TCRdb's copy has only in-frame clones and leaves some out. This sample has approximately 32,000 clones, with roughly 78% found just once. In regard to this clone: Its antigen remains unidentified.

This specimen was blood, taken from a patient who underwent chemoradiotherapy. The TCR sequence derives from a human donor with HPV-associated anogenital cancer. V usage is TRBV6-1 and J usage is TRBJ2-5, with a possible D match to TRBD2 (5 bases). In DNA, the CDR3 is TGTGCCGAAGGTTCGGGGGAGACCCAGTACTTC. It encodes CAEGSGETQYF.